This T cell receptor beta chain originates from a study of vaccination and CD4 T cells after COVID-19 (dated by TCRdb to between 2021 and 2022). For context, the study as a whole: Convalescent patients had a positive SARS-CoV-2 result on nasal swab PCR, and of these patients, several had mild disease and one had severe disease. The time from the second vaccine dose to post-vaccine blood sampling had a median of roughly 77 days and ranged from about 12 to 241 days. Each participant got two doses of either the Pfizer-BioNTech BNT162b2 vaccine (n=8) or the Moderna mRNA-1273 vaccine (n=2). In roughly 10 COVID-19 convalescent patients and 4 infection-naive healthy vaccine recipients, the spike-specific CD4+ TCR repertoire before mRNA vaccination was compared with the repertoire after mRNA vaccination. In the convalescent cohort there were six males and four females, among whom were two Hispanic individuals, seven Caucasians, two Asians and one multiracial person. Post-COVID blood samples were collected from convalescent patients a median of roughly 100 days after diagnosis, with a range of roughly 30 to 161 days. The research as a whole found: The number of convalescent patients in the study was relatively small, and the study did not examine early timepoints following natural infection. In convalescent patients, a median around 86% of post-vaccine SARS-CoV-2-reactive clones were detected only after vaccination, suggesting vaccine-specific priming. An increase in the median number of SARS-CoV-2-reactive clonotypes from approximately 20 after infection to approximately 41 after vaccination was observed, but the change was not found to be significant. In convalescent patients, nearly all vaccine-specific clones (304 of 307) were found to be mono-reactive for SARS-CoV-2 spike rather than cross-reactive with common cold coronaviruses.

Library preparation employed PCR. TCRdb lists the instrument as Illumina iSeq 100. For the original study's pipeline: Non-productive sequences were removed, and CDR3s not starting with C, not ending with F or W, or shorter than 7 amino acids were discarded. Levenshtein distances (stringdist) and unrooted phylogenetic trees (ape) in R version 3.6.1 were used to assess CDR3 homology. In-frame beta chains were kept once TCRdb had trimmed the public reads at Q25 with fastp and called clones with MiXCR. Rows are combined by CDR3 protein, so each entry shows the most common genes and DNA. TCRdb, not the original authors, processed these V and J calls. The sample records about 15,000 distinct CDR3 sequences, around 66% of which are singletons. Of the sample, 1% to 1.3% falls within the top ten clones. A note on this clonotype: Its cognate antigen has yet to be identified. Base qualities were left out, and no much larger clone turns up one base away.

Positive SARS-CoV-2 PCR tests in the convalescent patients dated from March to December 2020, before Alpha, Beta and Delta variants emerged in the United States. Ficoll-Paque Plus gradient centrifugation was used to isolate PBMCs from whole blood, and the isolated PBMCs were then either used fresh or cryopreserved at -140C. Reading from cysteine to phenylalanine, the CDR3 counts 14 amino acids. The only DNA kept is the CDR3, 42 bases in frame from the first base. This TCR derives from a human donor who had recovered from COVID-19. Here the chain combines TRBV21-1 and TRBJ1-3; the table assigns TRBD1, which was not confirmed against the DNA. TRBV21-1 is classified as a pseudogene. The sequenced sample was CD4+ T cells from blood, obtained after SARS-CoV-2 vaccination. The sequenced DNA is TGTGCCAAAACGGGACATAGCTCTGGAAACACCATATATTTT. Translated, this gives CAKTGHSSGNTIYF.